Listed below are T cell receptor beta chains from one sample, sequenced in a study of T-cell memory formation after mild COVID-19. From the 5' RACE reads, TCRdb called clonotypes with MiXCR, one entry per CDR3 protein. This table has roughly 280,000 distinct CDR3 sequences, less than 9.5% appearing once. Sequencing used PBMCs or a T cell subset sorted from them (not recorded which). These receptors were taken from a man between 18 and 29 years old who had mild COVID-19 (a few samples of this study predate the infection). Cell type and time point are not known. The conserved cysteine and the conserved F or W are not part of the CDR3 here. Where a row states a size, it is once, few, many or the class of an expanded clone; other rows omit it.

V	size	J	CDR3
TRBV28	few	TRBJ2-1	ASGISGYNEQF
TRBV7-2	few	TRBJ2-5	ASSLGALGGGYGKETQY
TRBV12-3/TRBV12-4	few	TRBJ1-2	ASSPGGFNYGYT
TRBV5-1	few	TRBJ2-2	ASALPGADTGELF
TRBV11-2	many	TRBJ2-5	ASSLHREKTQY
TRBV5-5	.	TRBJ2-5	ASSGGGSGGHWETQY
TRBV27	few	TRBJ1-6	ASRTARRTLH
TRBV6-4	many	TRBJ1-5	ASSDFPSNQPQH
TRBV28	.	TRBJ1-2	ASSWTIGGNYGYT
TRBV10-3	.	TRBJ2-2	AISESGLPTNTGELF
TRBV5-1	many	TRBJ2-3	ASSPYGTASYTDTQY
TRBV4-1	.	TRBJ1-5	ASSLPGNGQPQH
TRBV5-1	.	TRBJ2-6	ASSLGRSPGANVLT
TRBV6-2/TRBV6-3	few	TRBJ1-1	ATTRGGTEAF
TRBV5-1	.	TRBJ2-5	ASSPRASGGSETQY
TRBV29-1	few	TRBJ1-3	SGINGNTIY
TRBV9	many	TRBJ2-1	ASSAPTISGNEQF
TRBV7-6	few	TRBJ2-1	ASSSRTSGGIYNEQF
TRBV12-3/TRBV12-4	few	TRBJ2-6	ASSRDTNSGANVLT
TRBV7-3	.	TRBJ2-7	ASSSLQATTYEQY
TRBV5-1	.	TRBJ2-2	ASSMTGESGELF
TRBV7-2	few	TRBJ1-1	ASSFQGTEAF
TRBV6-5	.	TRBJ2-5	ASSYGAGYPQETQY
TRBV24-1	few	TRBJ2-5	AIGDLEETQY
TRBV19	few	TRBJ1-6	ASRSGTGDNSPLH
TRBV29-1	.	TRBJ1-1	SVDPNSGAGTEAF
TRBV20-1	.	TRBJ2-7	SAPALPQY
TRBV15	.	TRBJ2-1	ATRFRYRDEQF
TRBV7-2	many	TRBJ2-1	ASSTDWHPYNEQF
TRBV7-9	many	TRBJ2-3	ASSLKGSTDTQY
TRBV7-9	.	TRBJ1-4	ASSLARAGTTNEKLF
TRBV20-1	few	TRBJ2-5	SARDWLRETQY
TRBV11-2	many	TRBJ1-6	ASSSDRGNSPLH
TRBV4-1	.	TRBJ2-5	ASSLGTSETQY
TRBV10-3	few	TRBJ2-1	AISGPGQGSREQF
TRBV5-1	.	TRBJ2-1	ASTAGRVSYNEQF
TRBV20-1	.	TRBJ2-1	SAMRDHNEQF
TRBV6-6	many	TRBJ2-1	ASSYSYQNEQF
TRBV7-2	.	TRBJ1-2	ASRRSRDSGPLYGYT
TRBV10-3	.	TRBJ2-3	AISSPWGAEDTQY
TRBV11-2	few	TRBJ2-5	ASSVDRTRGETQY